The 24 T cell receptor beta chains listed next were all sequenced from one sample in a study of shared clonotypes between healthy human individuals. The protocol was immunoSEQ multiplex PCR, while the TCRdb copy is restricted to in-frame clones and leaves out a portion. The table lists 1 million to 1.3 million clones, about four fifths of them singletons. The source material was memory CD4+ T cells from PBMCs. The subset was: CD45RA-negative fraction. The receptor source for this set is a young man in good health. Some clones in this sample may be carry-over from other donors' samples.

The chain recombines TRBV5-8 with TRBJ1-5; D is undetermined. Germline V lookup: CDR1 SGHTS, CDR2 YDEGEE. The ends were cut back, 6 bases at V and 4 bases at J, with 14 bases in the middle. The CDR3 is made up of 14 amino acids. The CDR3 region has the DNA TGTGCCAGCACCCCTGGGAGGGCTAATCAGCCCCAGCATTTT. As protein: CASTPGRANQPQHF.

CDR3 residues: CASQSAGLGETQYF. The CDR3 nucleotides are TGTGCCAGCCAGTCCGCGGGTCTCGGCGAGACCCAGTACTTC. V is TRBV6-5 and J is TRBJ2-5, with D possibly being TRBD2 (5 bases). This CDR3 comprises 14 residues. CDR1 MNHEY and CDR2 SVGAGI come from the germline V gene. Trimming pared 8 bases from V and 5 bases from J, leaving 18 bases between.

The rearrangement uses TRBV27 and TRBJ1-2; 10 nucleotides agree with TRBD1. The length of the CDR3 is 15 residues. V was clipped by 5 bases and J by 4 bases; unmatched bases: 7. Germline CDR1 MNHEY, CDR2 SMNVEV (reference sequence). CDR3 sequence reads: CASSPGDRGGYGYTF. CDR3 bases: TGTGCCAGCAGTCCTGGGGACAGGGGAGGCTATGGCTACACCTTC.

The chain is built from TRBV28 and TRBJ2-5; 9 bases are a match to TRBD1. Losses at the gene ends were 6 bases for V and 4 bases for J; bases not matched to a gene: 6. Germline CDR1 MDHEN, CDR2 SYDVKM. The CDR3 spans 14 residues. As DNA, the CDR3 is TGTGCCAGCAGCACAGGGGGCGCGTTAGAGACCCAGTACTTC. Amino acid sequence: CASSTGGALETQYF. The entire variable domain, with the rest obtained from reference TRBV28 and TRBJ2-5, is as follows: DVKVTQSSRYLVKRTGEKVFLECVQDMDHENMFWYRQDPGLGLRLIYFSYDVKMKEKGDIPEGYSVSREKKERFSLILESASTNQTSMYLCASSTGGALETQYFGPGTRLLVL.

The chain joins TRBV4-3 to TRBJ2-1, with TRBD2 matching over 10 bases. This CDR3 spans 18 amino acids. Germline V lookup: CDR1 LGHNA, CDR2 YSLEER. Trimming cost V 0 bases and J 5 bases; bases outside gene matches: 10. CDR3 in amino acids: CASSQDRSGRAIHNEQFF. In DNA, the CDR3 is TGCGCCAGCAGCCAAGATCGGAGCGGGAGGGCCATCCACAATGAGCAGTTCTTC.

This rearrangement joins TRBV9 to TRBJ2-7, with 8 bases that match TRBD2. Germline assignment: CDR1 SGDLS and CDR2 YYNGEE. The CDR3 is made up of 17 amino acids. V lost 0 bases to trimming and J lost 5 bases; unmatched junction nucleotides: 13. Here the CDR3 reads CASSVGDGRAIFDEQYF. CDR3 nucleotides: TGTGCCAGCAGCGTAGGAGACGGGAGGGCCATTTTCGACGAGCAGTACTTC.

The gene calls are TRBV28 and TRBJ2-7, with a possible D match to TRBD2 (6 bases). This CDR3 has 15 amino acids. Per germline, CDR1 MDHEN and CDR2 SYDVKM. Trimming took 6 bases from V and 0 from J, leaving 15 bases between them. For the CDR3, the DNA is TGTGCCAGCAGGACAAGGGGTAGCGGCTCCTACGAGCAGTACTTC. Translated, it gives CASRTRGSGSYEQYF.

This chain uses TRBV30 with TRBJ2-7; tentative D call: TRBD2 (6 bases). Germline CDR1 and CDR2: GTSNPN and SVGIG (reference sequence). The CDR3 totals 16 residues. The germline V and J ends were trimmed by 1 base and 0 bases, with 16 bases remaining between them. The CDR3 coding sequence is TGTGCCTGGAGTGCTTTCGGGACTCTCAGCTCCTACGAGCAGTACTTC. The encoded protein is CAWSAFGTLSSYEQYF.

The chain has TRBV5-6 and TRBJ1-1, with 7 bases fitting TRBD1. The CDR3 covers 15 residues. V shed 1 base and J 6 bases; nucleotides not matched to a gene: 9. CDR1 and CDR2 from the germline V gene are SGHDT and YYEEEE. CDR3 protein: CASSLSPGGRAEAFF. CDR3 nucleotide sequence: TGTGCCAGCAGCTTGAGTCCAGGGGGTAGGGCTGAAGCTTTCTTT.

The genes are TRBV5-1 and TRBJ2-5, with D possibly being TRBD1 (6 bases). The CDR3 consists of 15 residues. Trimming cost V 4 bases and J 5 bases, with 18 bases left between them. From germline, CDR1 is SGHRS and CDR2 YFSETQ. Written as DNA, the CDR3 is TGCGCCAGCAGCCCGAGACAGGCAGGGCGGGAGACCCAGTACTTC. It codes for CASSPRQAGRETQYF.

The chain combines TRBV28 with TRBJ2-7; TRBD2 agrees at 13 bases. CDR3 size: 16 residues. V gave up 6 bases and J gave up 0 bases; unmatched junction bases: 5. Germline V gives CDR1 MDHEN, CDR2 SYDVKM. The DNA of the CDR3 is TGTGCCAGCAGGGGACTAGCGGGGACGGACTCCTACGAGCAGTACTTC. Residues: CASRGLAGTDSYEQYF.

This clone was seen a few times. The chain has TRBV7-2 and TRBJ2-7; 11 nucleotides line up with TRBD2. The CDR3 spans 17 residues. V lost 1 base to trimming and J lost 4 bases; unmatched junction nucleotides: 9. Germline CDR1 is SGHTA and CDR2 is FQGNSA. The CDR3 DNA sequence: TGTGCCAGCAGCTTAGGCTATAGCGGGAGGGCCCGGTACGAGCAGTACTTC. Amino acid sequence: CASSLGYSGRARYEQYF.

Remarks on this clone: The sample contains more than one DNA sequence encoding this CDR3. J is TRBJ2-5 and V is TRBV5-1, with D unclear. The germline CDR1 and CDR2 sequences are SGHRS and YFSETQ. V gave up 1 base and J gave up 5 bases, with 6 bases separating them. The length of the CDR3 is 12 residues. CDR3 nucleotides: TGCGCCAGCAGCTTGCAGGAGGAGACCCAGTACTTC. As protein: CASSLQEETQYF.

In the case of this clone: The sample has other DNA sequences that encode this CDR3 too. The gene calls are TRBV20-1 and TRBJ2-5; D is undetermined. The CDR3 covers 10 residues. Germline V gene lookup returns CDR1 DFQATT and CDR2 SNEGSKA (reference sequence). The V end was cut by 5 bases, the J end by 3 bases, with 4 bases between. The CDR3 here is CSAGKETQYF. CDR3 nucleotide sequence: TGCAGTGCTGGTAAAGAGACCCAGTACTTC.

This clone was detected a few times. CDR3 sequence reads: CAWSEGQYNQPQHF. For the CDR3, the DNA is TGTGCCTGGAGTGAGGGACAGTACAATCAGCCCCAGCATTTT. The rearrangement joins TRBV30 to TRBJ1-5, with 7 bases aligning to TRBD1. The CDR3 spans 14 residues. The J segment lost 3 bases and the V segment lost 1 base, leaving 3 bases of the junction unmatched. Germline CDR1 is GTSNPN and CDR2 is SVGIG (reference sequence).

The V call is TRBV12-1, the J call TRBJ2-1; the table names TRBD2, a call not compared with the DNA. TRBV12-1 is deemed a pseudogene. The CDR3 is 17 amino acids. The CDR3 region is CATTSVAGNSLNNEQFF. The CDR3 DNA sequence: TGTGCCACCACCTCCGTAGCGGGAAACTCCCTCAACAATGAGCAGTTCTTC.

For this clone: Other DNA sequences in this specimen translate into the identical CDR3. The genes are TRBV30 and TRBJ2-2; a possible D gene is TRBD1 (6 bases). V was cut by 6 bases and J by 0 bases, with 8 bases left in between. Germline CDR1 and CDR2: GTSNPN and SVGIG (reference sequence). There are 13 residues in the CDR3. The CDR3 DNA follows: TGTGCCTGTGACAGGTCGAACACCGGGGAGCTGTTTTTT. It codes for CACDRSNTGELFF. Full variable domain (outside the CDR3, taken from reference TRBV30 and TRBJ2-2): SQTIHQWPATLVQPVGSPLSLECTVEGTSNPNLYWYRQAAGRGLQLLFYSVGIGQISSEVPQNLSASRPQDRQFILSSKKLLLSDSGFYLCACDRSNTGELFFGEGSRLTVL.

This clone was counted only a few times. The V gene is TRBV19, the J gene TRBJ2-2; D remains ambiguous. Trimming left V 5 bases short and J 1 base short, with 8 bases between. Germline loops: CDR1 LNHDA, CDR2 SQIVND (reference sequence). The CDR3 has 14 residues. CDR3 sequence: CASSQDWNTGELFF. In DNA, the CDR3 is TGTGCCAGTAGTCAAGACTGGAACACCGGGGAGCTGTTTTTT.

CDR3 sequence: CASSSGGRALDYEQYF. In DNA, the CDR3 is TGTGCCAGCAGCTCCGGCGGGAGGGCCCTTGACTACGAGCAGTACTTC. V is TRBV5-4 and J is TRBJ2-7; 9 bases match TRBD2. CDR1 is SGHNT and CDR2 is YYREEE in the germline V gene (reference sequence). The CDR3 has 16 residues. Unmatched junction bases numbered 10, after V lost 3 bases and J lost 3 bases.

Concerning this clone: A much more abundant neighbour one base away suggests this may be a read error. The same CDR3 arises from other DNA sequences in this sample as well. The rearrangement uses TRBV5-1 and TRBJ1-3; D is unclear. V was trimmed by 0 bases and J by 0 bases, leaving 4 bases between them. The CDR3 is made up of 14 amino acids. CDR1 and CDR2 (germline): SGHRS, YFSETQ. The CDR3 region has the DNA TGCGCCAGCAGCTTGGGGGCCTCTGGAAACACCATATATTTT. Protein sequence: CASSLGASGNTIYF.

The chain recombines TRBV28 with TRBJ1-1; D uncertain. This CDR3 has 10 residues. Germline CDR1 reads MDHEN; CDR2 reads SYDVKM. Trimming removed 6 bases from V and 7 bases from J, with 6 bases in between. CDR3 in DNA: TGTGCCAGCAGCCATCATGAAGCTTTCTTT. This gives the protein CASSHHEAFF.

The chain has TRBV5-1 and TRBJ2-1; 7 bases are a match to TRBD2. The CDR3 consists of 16 residues. The ends lost 1 base at V and 4 bases at J; junction bases unmatched: 8. Germline V lookup: CDR1 SGHRS, CDR2 YFSETQ. The CDR3 here is CASSLQSSGVYNEQFF. The CDR3, as DNA: TGCGCCAGCAGCTTGCAGTCCAGCGGGGTTTACAATGAGCAGTTCTTC.

This chain links TRBV11-3 with TRBJ1-2; possibly TRBD1 for D (5 bases). The CDR3 is 12 amino acids. Germline V gives CDR1 SGHNT, CDR2 YENEEA. Trimming removed 10 bases at V and 4 bases at J, with 13 bases between. The CDR3 nucleotides read TGTGCCAACCGGGGACTCTCCTATGGCTACACCTTC. Translated, it gives CANRGLSYGYTF.

V is TRBV7-3 and J is TRBJ2-3; D gene ambiguous. V lost 0 bases, J lost 6 bases, and 4 bases lay in between. From germline, CDR1 is SGHTA and CDR2 FQGTGA. This CDR3 region has 12 residues. The CDR3 DNA sequence: TGTGCCAGCAGCTTAACGAAGGATACGCAGTATTTT. Protein: CASSLTKDTQYF.